These T cell receptor beta chains were read from a single sample in a study of molecular identifiers for immune sequencing clone quantification. TCRdb called the PCR reads again in MiXCR, with one record for every CDR3 protein. The sample carries about 630,000 distinct CDR3 sequences, about 25% recorded once. Sequenced sample: naive CD8+ T cells from blood, with Jurkat cell RNA spiked in. Receptors were obtained from a human donor in good health. Some libraries in this study had Jurkat cell RNA spiked in. The CDR3 runs from the conserved cysteine through the conserved F or W. The order of the fields is J gene, clone size, V gene, D gene, CDR3 protein, CDR3 DNA. The D gene is left open where the match is weak. For some rows the clone size is stated as once, few or many, or as a class when expanded; others skip it.

J gene: TRBJ2-7
clone size: -
V gene: TRBV7-9
D gene: -
CDR3 protein: CASRSDSYEQHF
CDR3 DNA: TGTGCCAGCAGGAGTGACTCCTACGAGCAACACTTC

J gene: TRBJ2-7
clone size: once
V gene: TRBV20-1
D gene: TRBD2
CDR3 protein: CSARRLAETYEQYF
CDR3 DNA: TGCAGTGCTAGAAGGCTAGCGGAGACCTACGAGCAGTACTTC

J gene: TRBJ2-5
clone size: many
V gene: TRBV5-4
D gene: -
CDR3 protein: CASSHLAAGIYQETQYF
CDR3 DNA: TGTGCCAGCAGCCATTTAGCGGCCGGTATTTACCAAGAGACCCAGTACTTC

J gene: TRBJ2-7
clone size: -
V gene: TRBV5-4
D gene: -
CDR3 protein: CASSLAVSSYEQYF
CDR3 DNA: TGTGCCAGCAGCTTGGCAGTTAGCTCCTACGAGCAGTACTTC

J gene: TRBJ2-2
clone size: -
V gene: TRBV7-8
D gene: -
CDR3 protein: CASNLLGGSRELFF
CDR3 DNA: TGTGCCAGCAACCTACTAGGTGGATCCCGGGAGCTGTTTTTT

J gene: TRBJ2-5
clone size: many
V gene: TRBV7-9
D gene: -
CDR3 protein: CASSWVKETQYF
CDR3 DNA: TGTGCCAGCAGTTGGGTTAAAGAGACCCAGTACTTC

J gene: TRBJ1-1
clone size: many
V gene: TRBV10-3
D gene: TRBD1
CDR3 protein: CATVAGTGMNTEAFF
CDR3 DNA: TGTGCCACAGTGGCCGGGACAGGGATGAACACTGAAGCTTTCTTT

J gene: TRBJ2-7
clone size: -
V gene: TRBV19
D gene: -
CDR3 protein: CASIGGTPYEQYF
CDR3 DNA: TGTGCCAGCATAGGGGGAACCCCCTACGAGCAGTACTTC

J gene: TRBJ2-2
clone size: -
V gene: TRBV2
D gene: -
CDR3 protein: CASSDILTGSNTGELFF
CDR3 DNA: TGTGCCAGCAGTGATATCCTGACAGGCTCGAACACCGGGGAGCTGTTTTTT

J gene: TRBJ1-5
clone size: many
V gene: TRBV2
D gene: -
CDR3 protein: CASSEAATLNQPQHF
CDR3 DNA: TGTGCCAGCAGTGAAGCCGCGACCCTTAATCAGCCCCAGCATTTT

J gene: TRBJ1-5
clone size: -
V gene: TRBV24-1
D gene: -
CDR3 protein: CATSDSQWDSNQPQHF
CDR3 DNA: TGTGCCACCAGTGATTCCCAATGGGATAGCAATCAGCCCCAGCATTTT

J gene: TRBJ2-3
clone size: -
V gene: TRBV5-6
D gene: TRBD2
CDR3 protein: CASSLTSGGAFVSRDTQYF
CDR3 DNA: TGTGCCAGCAGCTTGACTAGCGGGGGAGCCTTTGTTTCCCGGGATACGCAGTATTTT

J gene: TRBJ1-2
clone size: few
V gene: TRBV2
D gene: -
CDR3 protein: CASSDIPGSYGYTF
CDR3 DNA: TGTGCCAGCAGTGACATTCCAGGCTCCTATGGCTACACCTTC

J gene: TRBJ1-2
clone size: -
V gene: TRBV4-3
D gene: -
CDR3 protein: CASSQDRGANYGYTF
CDR3 DNA: TGCGCCAGCAGCCAAGACCGCGGGGCTAACTATGGCTACACCTTC

J gene: TRBJ2-2
clone size: -
V gene: TRBV27
D gene: -
CDR3 protein: CASRKTGSSGELFF
CDR3 DNA: TGTGCCAGCAGAAAGACCGGGTCTTCCGGGGAGCTGTTTTTT

J gene: TRBJ2-7
clone size: many
V gene: TRBV20-1
D gene: -
CDR3 protein: CSASRGFGSYEQYF
CDR3 DNA: TGCAGTGCTAGTCGAGGGTTTGGGTCCTACGAGCAGTACTTC

J gene: TRBJ2-7
clone size: -
V gene: TRBV19
D gene: -
CDR3 protein: CASSIVAGLSSYEQYF
CDR3 DNA: TGTGCCAGTAGTATAGTGGCGGGGCTGAGCTCCTACGAGCAGTACTTC

J gene: TRBJ2-7
clone size: many
V gene: TRBV6-2/TRBV6-3
D gene: -
CDR3 protein: CASSYTGRYYEQYF
CDR3 DNA: TGTGCCAGCAGTTACACCGGACGATACTACGAGCAGTACTTC

J gene: TRBJ1-6
clone size: many
V gene: TRBV27
D gene: TRBD1
CDR3 protein: CASSPTGASSPLHF
CDR3 DNA: TGTGCCAGCAGTCCGACAGGGGCGAGTTCACCCCTCCACTTT

J gene: TRBJ2-7
clone size: -
V gene: TRBV27
D gene: TRBD1
CDR3 protein: CASSYRGTTYEQYF
CDR3 DNA: TGTGCCAGCAGCTACAGGGGGACCACCTACGAGCAGTACTTC

J gene: TRBJ2-1
clone size: -
V gene: TRBV24-1
D gene: -
CDR3 protein: CATSDLGLNEQFF
CDR3 DNA: TGTGCCACCAGTGATTTGGGGCTCAATGAGCAGTTCTTC

J gene: TRBJ2-7
clone size: -
V gene: TRBV5-4
D gene: TRBD2
CDR3 protein: CASGPGGGEQYF
CDR3 DNA: TGTGCCAGCGGCCCTGGGGGGGGCGAGCAGTACTTC

J gene: TRBJ2-7
clone size: many
V gene: TRBV7-9
D gene: -
CDR3 protein: CASSLFSGLLF
CDR3 DNA: TGTGCCAGCAGCTTATTCAGCGGACTACTCTTT

J gene: TRBJ1-6
clone size: -
V gene: TRBV11-2
D gene: -
CDR3 protein: CVSSSDRGSPLHF
CDR3 DNA: TGTGTCAGCAGCTCGGACAGAGGTTCACCCCTCCACTTT

J gene: TRBJ1-2
clone size: few
V gene: TRBV27
D gene: -
CDR3 protein: CASSMGGLGGYTF
CDR3 DNA: TGTGCCAGCAGTATGGGGGGCTTAGGCGGCTACACCTTC

J gene: TRBJ2-3
clone size: few
V gene: TRBV15
D gene: -
CDR3 protein: CATSSPLAVDTQYF
CDR3 DNA: TGTGCCACCAGCAGCCCCTTGGCGGTAGATACGCAGTATTTT

J gene: TRBJ1-1
clone size: -
V gene: TRBV6-5
D gene: TRBD1
CDR3 protein: CANSSGTEAFF
CDR3 DNA: TGTGCCAACAGTTCCGGGACAGAGGCTTTCTTT

J gene: TRBJ2-7
clone size: -
V gene: TRBV13
D gene: TRBD1
CDR3 protein: CASSLDGTGGWYEQYF
CDR3 DNA: TGTGCCAGCAGCTTAGATGGGACAGGGGGATGGTACGAGCAGTACTTC

J gene: TRBJ1-5
clone size: many
V gene: TRBV9
D gene: TRBD1
CDR3 protein: CASSAGQGDQPQHF
CDR3 DNA: TGTGCCAGCAGCGCGGGACAGGGCGATCAGCCCCAGCATTTT

J gene: TRBJ2-2
clone size: many
V gene: TRBV29-1
D gene: TRBD1
CDR3 protein: CSVEDRTGMNTGELFF
CDR3 DNA: TGCAGCGTTGAAGATCGGACAGGGATGAACACCGGGGAGCTGTTTTTT

J gene: TRBJ2-7
clone size: few
V gene: TRBV5-5
D gene: -
CDR3 protein: CASTDVQGNEQYF
CDR3 DNA: TGTGCCAGCACCGATGTTCAGGGCAACGAGCAGTACTTC

J gene: TRBJ1-4
clone size: many
V gene: TRBV29-1
D gene: TRBD1
CDR3 protein: CSIATGIATNEKLFF
CDR3 DNA: TGCAGCATCGCGACAGGGATTGCAACTAATGAAAAACTGTTTTTT

J gene: TRBJ1-4
clone size: few
V gene: TRBV6-6
D gene: -
CDR3 protein: CASSSGPLLFF
CDR3 DNA: TGTGCCAGCAGCTCGGGACCCCTACTGTTTTTT

J gene: TRBJ1-5
clone size: many
V gene: TRBV12-3/TRBV12-4
D gene: TRBD1
CDR3 protein: CASSPGTGASNQPQHF
CDR3 DNA: TGTGCCAGCAGTCCAGGGACAGGGGCGAGCAATCAGCCCCAGCATTTT

J gene: TRBJ2-1
clone size: -
V gene: TRBV6-2/TRBV6-3
D gene: TRBD1
CDR3 protein: CASSEDRGNEQFF
CDR3 DNA: TGTGCCAGCAGCGAAGACAGGGGCAATGAGCAGTTCTTC

J gene: TRBJ2-3
clone size: many
V gene: TRBV5-1
D gene: -
CDR3 protein: CASSPGGGGPDTQYF
CDR3 DNA: TGCGCCAGCAGCCCAGGTGGGGGGGGGCCAGATACGCAGTATTTT

J gene: TRBJ2-1
clone size: -
V gene: TRBV5-4
D gene: TRBD2
CDR3 protein: CASSLASGGTNEQFF
CDR3 DNA: TGTGCCAGCAGCTTGGCTAGCGGGGGGACAAATGAGCAGTTCTTC

J gene: TRBJ2-5
clone size: few
V gene: TRBV20-1
D gene: TRBD1
CDR3 protein: CSARDRGQGGETQYF
CDR3 DNA: TGCAGTGCTAGAGATCGTGGACAGGGGGGAGAGACCCAGTACTTC

J gene: TRBJ2-1
clone size: -
V gene: TRBV19
D gene: TRBD2
CDR3 protein: CASSIDAGDTSYNEQFF
CDR3 DNA: TGTGCCAGTAGTATAGATGCGGGGGATACTTCCTACAATGAGCAGTTCTTC

J gene: TRBJ2-5
clone size: once
V gene: TRBV7-8
D gene: -
CDR3 protein: CASSPLASGTNEQYF
CDR3 DNA: TGTGCCAGCAGCCCCTTGGCGTCGGGGACGAATGAGCAGTACTTC

J gene: TRBJ1-6
clone size: many
V gene: TRBV20-1
D gene: -
CDR3 protein: CSANREDSPLHF
CDR3 DNA: TGCAGTGCTAACAGGGAGGATTCACCCCTCCACTTT

J gene: TRBJ1-4
clone size: -
V gene: TRBV3-1
D gene: -
CDR3 protein: CASSQPQGSRSNEKLFF
CDR3 DNA: TGTGCCAGCAGCCAGCCTCAGGGTTCGAGGTCCAATGAAAAACTGTTTTTT

J gene: TRBJ2-7
clone size: -
V gene: TRBV7-9
D gene: -
CDR3 protein: CASILSGAPIYEQYF
CDR3 DNA: TGTGCCAGCATCCTATCCGGGGCTCCTATCTACGAGCAGTACTTC

J gene: TRBJ2-3
clone size: many
V gene: TRBV4-3
D gene: TRBD2
CDR3 protein: CASSQVAGGPDTQYF
CDR3 DNA: TGCGCCAGCAGCCAAGTGGCGGGGGGGCCAGATACGCAGTATTTT

J gene: TRBJ2-7
clone size: -
V gene: TRBV12-5
D gene: -
CDR3 protein: CASGFFGGPFEQYF
CDR3 DNA: TGTGCTAGTGGTTTTTTTGGGGGTCCCTTCGAGCAGTACTTC

J gene: TRBJ2-4
clone size: -
V gene: TRBV6-2/TRBV6-3
D gene: -
CDR3 protein: CASRGTEEYF
CDR3 DNA: TGTGCCAGCAGGGGTACCGAAGAGTACTTC

J gene: TRBJ1-3
clone size: once
V gene: TRBV28
D gene: -
CDR3 protein: CASSPSGNTMYF
CDR3 DNA: TGTGCCAGCAGCCCCAGTGGAAACACCATGTATTTT

J gene: TRBJ1-3
clone size: many
V gene: TRBV28
D gene: TRBD1
CDR3 protein: CASSKPGQGARIRGNTIYF
CDR3 DNA: TGTGCCAGCAGCAAACCGGGACAGGGGGCGCGTATCCGAGGAAACACCATATATTTT

J gene: TRBJ1-1
clone size: many
V gene: TRBV4-3
D gene: -
CDR3 protein: CASSEFLNTEAFF
CDR3 DNA: TGCGCCAGCAGCGAATTCCTGAACACTGAAGCTTTCTTT

J gene: TRBJ1-5
clone size: many
V gene: TRBV2
D gene: TRBD1
CDR3 protein: CASSEGDRVNQPQHF
CDR3 DNA: TGTGCCAGCAGTGAAGGTGACAGGGTAAATCAGCCCCAGCATTTT